The T cell receptor beta chain described here comes from a study of blood T cell repertoires in COVID-19. Study in general: Specimens from acute and convalescent COVID-19 originated in the United States, Italy and Spain. From T cells, B-cell-depleted T cells, or PBMCs came the material, which was cDNA or gDNA.

Authors' data handling: The authors estimated nucleated cell counts from reference gene primer amplification. Profiled with immunoSEQ multiplex PCR; TCRdb holds only in-frame clones, not every one. Clone size and the V and J calls come from that table; the DNA yielded D and trimming. The sample carries under 200,000 clones, 80% to 90% recorded once. Between the trimmed V and J ends, which lost 2 bases and 0 bases, there was a span of 11 bases. Per the germline V gene, CDR1 is KGHSH and CDR2 is LQKENI. The CDR3 runs 17 residues. The chain carries TRBV18 and TRBJ1-6; TRBD1 might be the D (5 bases). Material for sequencing was peripheral blood. This clonotype was obtained from a man aged 55 to 70 with acute or convalescent COVID-19. DNA for the CDR3: TGTGCCAGCTCACCAATCGGGGGGAGCTCCTATAATTCACCCCTCCACTTT. It codes for CASSPIGGSSYNSPLHF.